This T cell receptor (beta chain) was captured by sequencing in a study of T cells in Graves' hyperthyroidism and ophthalmopathy. For the diagnoses, clinical symptoms, serum thyroxine and TRAb, thyroid ultrasound and orbital computed tomography were used. This CDR3 is built from 12 residues. Germline V gene lookup returns CDR1 SEHNR and CDR2 FQNEAQ (reference sequence). Trimming took off 7 bases at V and 3 bases at J, with 9 bases between the two ends. This clonotype showed up many times. The antigen is unknown. Broader study findings: The model made its ophthalmopathy prediction, and onset followed a median approximately 6.5 months later. Patients with ophthalmopathy were separated from those with stable hyperthyroidism by a 13 V-J model. In the blood, most expanded thyroid clonotypes above 0.001 appeared as well.

RNA transcripts were the template for amplifying TCR beta CDR3 regions. A first-round RT-PCR of the TCR CDR3 used the HTBI primer set. TCRdb used MiXCR to reprocess the multiplex PCR reads, holding one entry per CDR3 protein. The sample holds 600,000 to 800,000 distinct CDR3 sequences, roughly a third seen once. Input material: blood. The TCR comes from a woman aged 40 to 55 with Graves' hyperthyroidism. The genes are TRBV7-9 and TRBJ1-2; D is possibly TRBD1 (5 bases). CDR3 nucleotide sequence: TGTGCCAGCACTGGGACGGACTATGGCTACACCTTC. Its translation is CASTGTDYGYTF.